This T cell receptor beta chain was recorded in a study of T-cell memory formation after mild COVID-19. Germline assignment: CDR1 SGDLS and CDR2 YYNGEE. CDR3 length: 16 residues. Trimming cost V 3 bases and J 2 bases; bases outside gene matches: 7. TCRalpha and TCRbeta libraries used 5'RACE with constant-segment primers and UMIs. TCRdb used MiXCR to reprocess the 5' RACE reads, holding one entry per CDR3 protein. Among 580,000 or so distinct CDR3 sequences, roughly 17% were seen once, and the ten largest hold roughly 8%. Study-wide points: The study found contracting CD4+ clones mainly in CM and EM and contracting CD8+ clones in EMRA.

This clonotype has ten or more counts. Its antigen is unidentified. Input material: PBMCs or a T cell subset sorted from them (not recorded which). This receptor was obtained from an adult woman who had mild COVID-19 (a few samples of this study predate the infection). Cell type and time point are not known. The J gene is TRBJ2-1, the V gene TRBV9, with 8 bases identical to TRBD2. Here the CDR3 DNA reads TGTGCCAGCAGCGAAGACGGGAGGGGTCCCTACAATGAGCAGTTCTTC. It codes for CASSEDGRGPYNEQFF.